This T cell receptor beta chain was obtained from a study of early T cells in non-severe SARS-CoV-2 infection. In the study overall: The input, bulk RNA from unsorted whole blood, was sequenced, and chains were unpaired.

The TCR library protocol attached unique molecular identifiers to the individual cDNA molecules. TCRdb re-derived calls from the 5' RACE reads in MiXCR, one entry per CDR3 protein. The sample has about 58,000 distinct CDR3 sequences, approximately 12% seen once. Germline V gene data show CDR1 as SGHNT and CDR2 as YENEEA. The CDR3 length is 15 residues. Germline trimming cut 5 bases from V and 4 bases from J; bases unmatched to any gene: 7. This chain connects TRBV11-3 to TRBJ1-2; 10 bases fit TRBD1. The sample was whole blood. This TCR was sampled from an adult who was a healthcare worker with PCR-confirmed SARS-CoV-2 infection or an uninfected control (not recorded which). The CDR3 sequence: CASSGIRTGGYGYTF. CDR3 nucleotide sequence: TGTGCCAGCAGCGGTATAAGGACAGGGGGCTATGGCTACACCTTC.